These 5 T cell receptor beta chains were all obtained from the same sample, sequenced in a study of blood T cell repertoires in COVID-19. Using immunoSEQ multiplex PCR, the repertoire was profiled, and TCRdb retains in-frame clones only, with some absent. Of approximately 110,000 clones listed, 88% are singletons. Sample: peripheral blood. The source is a woman between 50 and 59 years old with active or convalescent COVID-19.

This clone was recorded once. The chain links TRBV4-1 to TRBJ2-3; D may be TRBD1 (6 bases). The CDR3 spans 14 residues. V lost 4 bases and J lost 2, with 10 bases in between. Germline lookup yields CDR1 MGHRA and CDR2 YSYEKL. The CDR3 DNA sequence: TGCGCCAGCAGCCGGGCAGGGGACACAGATACGCAGTATTTT. Translating it yields CASSRAGDTDTQYF.

Written as DNA, the CDR3 is TGTGCCAGCAGCTTAAGGCCGGGAGGGCCCACTGAGCAGTTCTTC. Translating it yields CASSLRPGGPTEQFF. The rearrangement links TRBV7-2 to TRBJ2-1, with 8 bases identical to TRBD2. Germline-derived CDR1 and CDR2 are SGHTA and FQGNSA. This CDR3 has 15 residues. V shed 2 bases, J shed 9 bases, and the junction held 9 bases outside the gene matches.

A note on this clone: A junction boundary mismatches the germline segment, possibly from a read error. The chain employs TRBV6-6 and TRBJ1-4; 9 bases map to TRBD1. This CDR3 region has 15 residues. Germline-derived CDR1 and CDR2 are MNHNY and SVGAGI (reference sequence). CDR3 nucleotide sequence: TGTGCCAGCAGTCAACCGGGACAGGGTATGAGGTATGGGATTTTT. Translating it yields CASSQPGQGMRYGIF.

The chain is built from TRBV6-6 and TRBJ2-2; D is unclear. The CDR3 runs to 12 residues. Germline CDR1 and CDR2: MNHNY and SVGAGI (reference sequence). V was shortened by 8 bases and J by 4 bases, with 8 bases between the two germline ends. The CDR3 coding sequence is TGTGCCAGCTTTAGAACCACCGGGGAGCTGTTTTTT. Protein product: CASFRTTGELFF.

The chain uses TRBV27 and TRBJ1-5; tentatively, D is TRBD1 (5 bases). The V end lost 6 bases, the J end lost 0 bases, and 12 bases lay between the germline ends. Germline lookup yields CDR1 MNHEY and CDR2 SMNVEV (reference sequence). The CDR3 runs 15 residues. The CDR3 DNA reads as TGTGCCAGCAGGGGGGGAACGGATAGCAATCAGCCCCAGCATTTT. Translation: CASRGGTDSNQPQHF.